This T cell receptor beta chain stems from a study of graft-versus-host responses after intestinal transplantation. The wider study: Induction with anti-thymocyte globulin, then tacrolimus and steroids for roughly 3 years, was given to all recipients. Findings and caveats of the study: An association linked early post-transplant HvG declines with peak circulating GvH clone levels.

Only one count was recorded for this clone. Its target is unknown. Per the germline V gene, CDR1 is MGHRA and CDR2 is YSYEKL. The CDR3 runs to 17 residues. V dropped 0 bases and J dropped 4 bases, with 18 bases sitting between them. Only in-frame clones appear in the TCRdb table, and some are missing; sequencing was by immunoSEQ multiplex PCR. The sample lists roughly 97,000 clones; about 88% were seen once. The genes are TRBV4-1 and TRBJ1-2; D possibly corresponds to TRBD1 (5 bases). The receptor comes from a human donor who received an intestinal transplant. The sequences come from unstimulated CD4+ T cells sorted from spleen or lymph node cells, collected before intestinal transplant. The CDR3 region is CASSQDRFGGKTYGYTF. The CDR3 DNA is TGCGCCAGCAGCCAAGATAGGTTTGGGGGGAAAACCTATGGCTACACCTTC.